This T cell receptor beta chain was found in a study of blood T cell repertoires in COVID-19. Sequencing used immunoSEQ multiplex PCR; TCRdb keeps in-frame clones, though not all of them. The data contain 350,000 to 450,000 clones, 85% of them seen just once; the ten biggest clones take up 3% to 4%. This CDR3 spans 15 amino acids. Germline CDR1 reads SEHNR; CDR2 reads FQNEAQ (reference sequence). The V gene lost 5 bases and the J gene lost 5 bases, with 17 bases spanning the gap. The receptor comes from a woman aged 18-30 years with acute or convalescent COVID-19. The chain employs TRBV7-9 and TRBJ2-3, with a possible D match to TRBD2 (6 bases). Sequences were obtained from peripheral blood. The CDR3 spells CASSEKRVRGDTQYF. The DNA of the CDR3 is TGTGCCAGCAGCGAAAAGCGGGTGCGCGGAGATACGCAGTATTTT.